This passage covers 18 T cell receptor beta chains from one sample sequenced in a study of metastatic and nonmetastatic thyroid tumors. Until they underwent thyroid surgery, no patient had received any treatment. Using MiXCR, TCRdb re-called clones from the PCR reads. Of around 20,000 clones in the sample, 20% to 25% were seen once. The specimen sequenced was adjacent normal tissue. These receptors all stem from a female donor with papillary thyroid cancer or a benign thyroid nodule (not recorded which). Some clones in this sample may be carry-over from other donors' samples.

This clone was recorded a few times. The chain couples TRBV11-2 to TRBJ2-1; TRBD2 aligns across 13 bases. This CDR3 contains 15 residues. J lost 9 bases, V lost 4 bases, and 6 bases had no gene match. Looked up from germline, CDR1 is SGHAT and CDR2 is FQNNGV. The CDR3 DNA reads TGTGCCAGCAGCTCGAGACTAGCGGGAGGCGGTGAGCAGTTCTTC. Translating gives CASSSRLAGGGEQFF.

This clone has only a few counts. V gene TRBV20-1 combines with J gene TRBJ1-5, with no clear D. V gave up 6 bases and J gave up 0 bases, with 9 bases separating them. The germline V gene has CDR1 DFQATT and CDR2 SNEGSKA (reference sequence). The CDR3 contains 13 residues. The CDR3 nucleotides are TGCAGTGCAGACGATTATAGCAATCAGCCCCAGCATTTT. This sequence encodes CSADDYSNQPQHF.

The sample holds many counts of this clone. In DNA form, the CDR3 reads TGTGCCAGCAGCCAAGAGCCAGCAGCTGGAAACACCATATATTTT. Translating it yields CASSQEPAAGNTIYF. The rearrangement joins TRBV4-2 to TRBJ1-3; unclear D gene. V lost 0 bases and J 2 bases, leaving 8 bases between the germline ends. Looked up from germline, CDR1 is LGHNA and CDR2 is YNFKEQ. The CDR3 extends over 15 amino acids.

In its sample, this clone was seen a few times. This rearrangement joins TRBV29-1 to TRBJ2-3; 7 bases are shared with TRBD1. V lost 3 bases, J lost 4 bases, and 7 bases stayed unmatched. This CDR3 is 14 amino acids long. Germline V gene lookup returns CDR1 SQVTM and CDR2 ANQGSEA. CDR3 residues: CSVDLGGKADTQYF. The CDR3 nucleotides are TGCAGCGTTGATTTAGGGGGCAAAGCAGATACGCAGTATTTT.

The rearrangement uses TRBV30 and TRBJ1-1, with D possibly being TRBD1 (6 bases). V was clipped by 2 bases and J by 2 bases, with 12 bases between them. Germline CDR1 is GTSNPN and CDR2 is SVGIG (reference sequence). This CDR3 has 14 amino acids. Written as DNA, the CDR3 is TGTGCCTGGAGTCCCTCGGGGGCCAACACTGAAGCTTTCTTT. Amino acids: CAWSPSGANTEAFF.

This clone has more than one count but fewer than ten. The junction differs from germline at one of its ends, possibly a read error. J is TRBJ1-1 and V is TRBV5-1; possible D gene TRBD1, 5 bases. The CDR3 spans 15 residues. Germline loops: CDR1 SGHRS, CDR2 YFSETQ. In DNA, the CDR3 is TGCGACAGCAGCTTGCCGGACGGGGCAATCACTGAAGCTTTATTT. Translated: CDSSLPDGAITEALF.

This clone was observed a few times. This rearrangement joins TRBV15 to TRBJ2-1; 10 bases agree with TRBD1. Per the germline V gene, CDR1 is LNHNV and CDR2 is YYDKDF (reference sequence). J gave up 5 bases and V 2 bases, and 3 bases lay outside the gene matches. This CDR3 is built from 15 residues. CDR3 coding DNA: TGTGCCACCAGCAGACGGACAGGGGGGAACAATGAGCAGTTCTTC. Amino acid sequence: CATSRRTGGNNEQFF.

Notes on this clone: Within the sample, other DNA sequences also encode this same CDR3. The CDR3 DNA reads TGTGCCAGCAGTCAGACAGGGGGTCTTAATGGCTACACCTTC. This codes for CASSQTGGLNGYTF. V usage is TRBV6-1 and J usage is TRBJ1-2, with 9 bases aligning to TRBD1. The CDR3 totals 14 residues. The germline V gene has CDR1 MNHNS and CDR2 SASEGT. With 5 bases clipped from V and 6 bases from J, the junction kept 7 bases outside the gene matches.

This clone is termed medium-sized. The rearrangement joins TRBV20-1 to TRBJ2-7; possible D gene TRBD2, 5 bases. This CDR3 has 15 residues. Germline values: CDR1 DFQATT, CDR2 SNEGSKA (reference sequence). Trimming cost V 3 bases and J 6 bases, with 21 bases left between them. The CDR3 reads CSASPPGYIFTEQYF. The CDR3 DNA is TGCAGTGCTAGCCCTCCGGGGTACATTTTCACCGAGCAGTACTTC.

About this clone itself: The same CDR3 can be traced to other DNA sequences in this sample. The gene calls are TRBV5-1 and TRBJ1-2, with D possibly TRBD1 on 6 matching bases. There are 13 residues in the CDR3. V was shortened by 4 bases and J by 2 bases, with 9 bases between the two germline ends. The germline V gene has CDR1 SGHRS and CDR2 YFSETQ. The CDR3 loop reads CASSRDTNYGYTF. CDR3 sequence (DNA): TGCGCCAGCAGCCGGGACACAAACTATGGCTACACCTTC.

J is TRBJ1-2 and V is TRBV20-1, with 12 positions matching TRBD1. V gave up 5 bases and J gave up 6 bases; unmatched junction bases: 4. CDR1 is DFQATT, CDR2 SNEGSKA, per germline (reference sequence). There are 13 residues in the CDR3. The CDR3 is CSAGTGGGDGYTF. The CDR3 DNA is TGCAGTGCTGGGACAGGGGGCGGCGATGGCTACACCTTC.

This clone was seen only a few times. One end of the junction varies from germline; a read error may be responsible. The chain employs TRBV10-3 and TRBJ2-2; D is undetermined. From germline, CDR1 is ENHRY and CDR2 SYGVKD. CDR3 length: 14 residues. The CDR3 sequence is CAIRPAVGTGELFF. CDR3 DNA sequence: TGTGCAATCAGGCCCGCGGTTGGCACCGGGGAGCTGTTTTTT.

This clone has only a few counts. The V call is TRBV20-1, the J call TRBJ2-7; 9 bases are shared with TRBD1. The CDR3 covers 15 residues. From germline, CDR1 is DFQATT and CDR2 SNEGSKA (reference sequence). V lost 6 bases to trimming and J lost 1 base; unmatched junction nucleotides: 10. The CDR3 loop is CSAPMDRGPSYEQYF. The CDR3 region has the DNA TGCAGTGCCCCCATGGACAGGGGTCCTTCCTACGAGCAGTACTTC.

The chain carries TRBV5-8 and TRBJ2-3; D may be TRBD1 (6 bases). With 1 base removed from V and 2 bases from J, the gap between germline ends came to 8 bases. The CDR3 sequence is 14 residues long. CDR1 SGHTS and CDR2 YDEGEE come from the germline V gene. The CDR3 here is CASSLRTATDTQYF. CDR3 nucleotides: TGTGCCAGCAGCTTGCGGACAGCCACAGATACGCAGTATTTT.

This clone has a count of ten or more. Other DNA sequences of this sample code for an identical CDR3. The chain has TRBV5-1 and TRBJ1-2; no clear D gene. Trimming removed 4 bases from V and 0 bases from J, with 7 bases in between. CDR1 and CDR2 (germline): SGHRS, YFSETQ. This CDR3 contains 13 residues. The CDR3 nucleotides are TGCGCCAGCAGCCGTACTACTAACTATGGCTACACCTTC. It specifies CASSRTTNYGYTF.

The chain carries TRBV18 and TRBJ2-5, with 9 positions matching TRBD1. After removal of 3 bases from V and 4 bases from J, the junction contained 3 bases not matched to a gene. The CDR3 loop spans 14 amino acids. The V gene's germline CDR1 is KGHSH and CDR2 LQKENI. The CDR3 is CASSPDRGAETQYF. For the CDR3, the DNA is TGTGCCAGCTCACCGGACAGGGGTGCAGAGACCCAGTACTTC.

The V call is TRBV18, the J call TRBJ2-1, with D unclear. CDR1 is KGHSH and CDR2 is LQKENI in the germline V gene. Deletions cut 2 bases from V and 14 bases from J, with 19 bases between. The CDR3 consists of 14 residues. CDR3 protein: CASSPETGAIEKFF. The CDR3 DNA follows: TGTGCCAGCTCACCAGAAACTGGCGCAATCGAGAAGTTCTTC.

This rearrangement joins TRBV27 to TRBJ1-1; 7 nucleotides align to TRBD1. Germline CDR1 reads MNHEY; CDR2 reads SMNVEV (reference sequence). The CDR3 is 12 residues long. The ends lost 6 bases at V and 7 bases at J; junction bases unmatched: 5. CDR3 amino acids: CASRTGTVEAFF. The DNA for the CDR3 is TGTGCCAGCAGAACCGGGACAGTTGAAGCTTTCTTT.